These 25 T cell receptor beta chains were all obtained from the same sample, sequenced in a study of T-cell memory formation after mild COVID-19. TCRdb recomputed calls from the 5' RACE reads with MiXCR, one row per CDR3 protein. Seen here are about 470,000 distinct CDR3 sequences, around 27% observed once, and the top ten hold approximately 13%. Material: PBMCs or a T cell subset sorted from them (not recorded which). The source is an adult woman who had mild COVID-19 (a few samples of this study predate the infection). Cell type and time point are not known.

This chain links TRBV6-2 or TRBV6-3 with TRBJ1-1, with TRBD1 matching 8 bases. This CDR3 spans 15 amino acids. The V gene end was trimmed by 6 bases and the J gene end by 1 base; junction bases not matched to a gene: 7. CDR1 MNHEY and CDR2 SVGEGT come from the germline V gene. CDR3 region: CASRQTGTGNTEAFF. CDR3 bases: TGTGCCAGCAGGCAGACCGGGACAGGGAACACTGAAGCTTTCTTT.

This clonotype was picked up many times. The chain employs TRBV7-3 and TRBJ2-1, with D uncertain. Germline values: CDR1 SGHTA, CDR2 FQGTGA. The V gene lost 2 bases and the J gene lost 5 bases, with 1 base spanning the gap. CDR3 length: 11 residues. The CDR3 sequence is CASSLDNEQFF. CDR3 nucleotide sequence: TGTGCCAGCAGCTTAGACAATGAGCAGTTCTTC.

This sequence joins TRBV5-6 and TRBJ2-6, with 7 bases identical to TRBD1. Germline loops: CDR1 SGHDT, CDR2 YYEEEE. J lost 4 bases, V lost 1 base, and 8 bases had no gene match. This CDR3 is 17 amino acids long. The CDR3 DNA reads TGTGCCAGCAGCTTGACCTCGACAGGGACCGGGGCCAACGTCCTGACTTTC. It yields the protein CASSLTSTGTGANVLTF. The full variable domain, with the rest looked up from reference TRBV5-6 and TRBJ2-6, is DAGVTQSPTHLIKTRGQQVTLRCSPKSGHDTVSWYQQALGQGPQFIFQYYEEEERQRGNFPDRFSGHQFPNYSSELNVNALLLGDSALYLCASSLTSTGTGANVLTFGAGSRLTVL.

The V and J genes are TRBV2 and TRBJ2-1; D gene uncertain. This CDR3 is 12 amino acids long. With 3 bases removed from V and 3 bases from J, the gap between germline ends came to 3 bases. Germline V gives CDR1 SNHLY, CDR2 FYNNEI. CDR3 DNA sequence: TGTGCCAGCAGTGAGTACTACAATGAGCAGTTCTTC. This translates into CASSEYYNEQFF.

The sample holds a few counts of this clonotype. The V gene is TRBV13, the J gene TRBJ1-1; no definite D call. CDR3 length equals 14 residues. With 0 bases removed from V and 13 bases from J, the gap between germline ends came to 18 bases. The germline CDR1 and CDR2 sequences are PRHDT and FYEKMQ (reference sequence). The CDR3 DNA reads as TGTGCCAGCAGCTTAGGCCTAATGAGGAGGGTCGATTTCTTT. Amino acids: CASSLGLMRRVDFF. The full variable domain, with the rest looked up from reference TRBV13 and TRBJ1-1, is AAGVIQSPRHLIKEKRETATLKCYPIPRHDTVYWYQQGPGQDPQFLISFYEKMQSDKGSIPDRFSAQQFSDYHSELNMSSLELGDSALYFCASSLGLMRRVDFFGQGTRLTVV.

The CDR3 DNA reads as TGTGCCAGCAGCGGGACAGGCCTGGAGACCCAGTACTTC. Protein sequence: CASSGTGLETQYF. The gene calls are TRBV7-9 and TRBJ2-5; 8 bases agree with TRBD1. The CDR3 is made up of 13 amino acids. Germline lookup yields CDR1 SEHNR and CDR2 FQNEAQ (reference sequence). V was pared by 5 bases and J by 5 bases, with 4 bases of the junction left unmatched.

The chain uses TRBV7-2 and TRBJ2-1; 10 positions match TRBD1. This CDR3 has 15 residues. V shed 5 bases and J 4 bases; nucleotides not matched to a gene: 5. Germline CDR1 and CDR2: SGHTA and FQGNSA. Here the CDR3 reads CASSPGGQGYNEQFF. CDR3 DNA sequence: TGTGCCAGCAGCCCCGGGGGACAGGGGTACAATGAGCAGTTCTTC.

The chain recombines TRBV19 with TRBJ1-5; weak D call: TRBD1 (6 bases). Looked up from germline, CDR1 is LNHDA and CDR2 is SQIVND (reference sequence). With 7 bases removed from V and 3 bases from J, the gap between germline ends came to 10 bases. The CDR3 sequence is 13 residues long. The CDR3 sequence: CASKDSNNQPQHF. In DNA form, the CDR3 reads TGTGCCAGTAAGGACAGTAACAATCAGCCCCAGCATTTT.

The rearrangement uses TRBV5-1 and TRBJ2-3; D is tentatively TRBD1 or TRBD2 (5 bases each). The CDR3 loop spans 16 amino acids. The germline V gene has CDR1 SGHRS and CDR2 YFSETQ. The V gene lost 0 bases and the J gene lost 3 bases, with 14 bases spanning the gap. CDR3 nucleotide sequence: TGCGCCAGCAGCTTGGCCCGTACTAGGGGTACAGATACGCAGTATTTT. Amino acid sequence: CASSLARTRGTDTQYF. The full variable domain, its missing parts supplied by reference TRBV5-1 and TRBJ2-3, is KAGVTQTPRYLIKTRGQQVTLSCSPISGHRSVSWYQQTPGQGLQFLFEYFSETQRNKGNFPGRFSGRQFSNSRSEMNVSTLELGDSALYLCASSLARTRGTDTQYFGPGTRLTVL.

This clonotype has only a few counts. This chain joins TRBV7-2 and TRBJ2-3; D gene unclear. Germline loops: CDR1 SGHTA, CDR2 FQGNSA. Trimming left V 4 bases short and J 6 bases short, with 14 bases between. The CDR3 extends over 14 amino acids. The CDR3 DNA sequence: TGTGCCAGCAGCTCCGCCACGATCGGCGATACGCAGTATTTT. Encoded protein: CASSSATIGDTQYF.

This clonotype has just a few counts. The chain uses TRBV4-1 and TRBJ2-3; tentative D call: TRBD1 (6 bases). V gave up 4 bases and J gave up 2 bases, with 13 bases separating them. This CDR3 is 15 amino acids long. CDR1 and CDR2 (germline): MGHRA, YSYEKL. CDR3 amino acids: CASSRVQGNTDTQYF. The CDR3 DNA sequence: TGCGCCAGCAGCCGCGTTCAGGGGAACACAGATACGCAGTATTTT.

V gene TRBV4-1 combines with J gene TRBJ1-3; no clear D. Germline V CDR1 and CDR2: MGHRA, YSYEKL. Trimming pared 7 bases from V and 0 bases from J, leaving 7 bases between. CDR3 length: 13 residues. This chain's CDR3 is CASTGSSGNTIYF. As DNA, the CDR3 is TGCGCCAGCACCGGCAGCTCTGGAAACACCATATATTTT.

The gene calls are TRBV29-1 and TRBJ2-1; D might be TRBD1 or TRBD2, each matching 6 bases. Germline-derived CDR1 and CDR2 are SQVTM and ANQGSEA. The CDR3 is 17 amino acids. The V end was cut by 1 base, the J end by 5 bases, with 21 bases between. In nucleotides, the CDR3 is TGCAGCGTTGAAGGCGGCCGCGGGACAACTATTGACAATGAGCAGTTCTTC. Translating it yields CSVEGGRGTTIDNEQFF.

This chain joins TRBV7-8 and TRBJ2-7; D could derive from TRBD1 or TRBD2 (6 bases each). Looked up from germline, CDR1 is SGHVS and CDR2 is FQNEAQ. The CDR3 extends over 13 amino acids. Deletions cut 4 bases from V and 3 bases from J, with 10 bases between. The CDR3 loop is CASSWGASYEQYF. The CDR3 DNA reads as TGTGCCAGCAGCTGGGGGGCAAGCTACGAGCAGTACTTC.

V and J are TRBV29-1 and TRBJ2-3; 11 bases agree with TRBD1. The V gene's germline CDR1 is SQVTM and CDR2 ANQGSEA. The CDR3 consists of 15 residues. The V and J ends lost 0 bases and 5 bases, in that order; junction bases with no gene match: 4. CDR3 sequence reads: CSVEEGTGGGDTQYF. CDR3 sequence (DNA): TGCAGCGTTGAAGAGGGGACAGGGGGAGGAGATACGCAGTATTTT.

The chain recombines TRBV5-5 with TRBJ2-1; D is undetermined. Trimming cost V 2 bases and J 0 bases, with 9 bases left between them. This CDR3 region has 15 residues. Germline values: CDR1 SGHKS, CDR2 YYEKEE (reference sequence). The CDR3 DNA sequence: TGTGCCAGCAGCTTACTCATAAGCTCCTACAATGAGCAGTTCTTC. Protein product: CASSLLISSYNEQFF.

The V gene is TRBV19, the J gene TRBJ1-5; no definite D call. Trimming left V 4 bases short and J 3 bases short, with 10 bases between. The CDR3 is made up of 14 amino acids. The germline CDR1 and CDR2 sequences are LNHDA and SQIVND (reference sequence). The chain's CDR3 is CASSTRGFNQPQHF. CDR3 nucleotide sequence: TGTGCCAGTAGTACCCGGGGTTTCAATCAGCCCCAGCATTTT.

There are a few counts of this clonotype. V usage is TRBV6-1 and J usage is TRBJ2-6; TRBD1 matches 9 bases. CDR3 size: 16 residues. Looked up from germline, CDR1 is MNHNS and CDR2 is SASEGT. V shed 8 bases and J 0 bases; nucleotides not matched to a gene: 5. The CDR3 DNA reads as TGTGCCAGCCACAGGGGGCCTAGCTCTGGGGCCAACGTCCTGACTTTC. Translated, it gives CASHRGPSSGANVLTF.

This clonotype was seen more than once but under ten times. The V and J genes are TRBV24-1 and TRBJ2-7; 10 positions match TRBD1. This CDR3 is 15 amino acids long. V was pared by 3 bases and J by 3 bases, with 4 bases of the junction left unmatched. Per the germline V gene, CDR1 is KGHDR and CDR2 is SFDVKD. The CDR3 DNA reads TGTGCCACCAGTGATCGGGACAGGGGAGTCTACGAGCAGTACTTC. Translated, it gives CATSDRDRGVYEQYF.

The V gene is TRBV7-2, the J gene TRBJ2-5, with D perhaps matching TRBD1 or TRBD2 (6 bases each). The CDR3 has 14 residues. Per the germline V gene, CDR1 is SGHTA and CDR2 is FQGNSA. The ends were cut back, 5 bases at V and 1 base at J, with 11 bases in the middle. The CDR3 sequence is CASSKTGAQETQYF. CDR3 bases: TGTGCCAGCAGCAAAACGGGGGCCCAAGAGACCCAGTACTTC.

This clonotype was seen many times. V is TRBV20-1 and J is TRBJ2-1, with 7 bases matching TRBD2. The V and J ends lost 0 bases and 7 bases, in that order; junction bases with no gene match: 9. This CDR3 has 15 residues. Germline V gene data show CDR1 as DFQATT and CDR2 as SNEGSKA (reference sequence). CDR3: CSARDGASGFNEQFF. The CDR3 region has the DNA TGCAGTGCTAGAGATGGGGCTAGCGGATTTAATGAGCAGTTCTTC.

This chain uses TRBV3-1 with TRBJ2-1, with TRBD2 identical over 7 bases. With 5 bases clipped from V and 0 bases from J, the junction kept 7 bases outside the gene matches. Germline CDR1 and CDR2: LGHDT and YNNKEL (reference sequence). The CDR3 has 16 residues. The CDR3 loop reads CASSSSGPSSYNEQFF. CDR3 nucleotide sequence: TGTGCCAGCAGCTCTAGCGGTCCGAGCTCCTACAATGAGCAGTTCTTC.

The rearrangement uses TRBV11-2 and TRBJ1-5, with TRBD1 as a possible D gene (6 bases). CDR3 length: 16 residues. Germline V gene sequence: CDR1 SGHAT, CDR2 FQNNGV. Trimming left V 4 bases short and J 2 bases short, with 15 bases between. For the CDR3, the DNA is TGTGCCAGCAGCTCGGGGACTAGGGGGGGCAATCAGCCCCAGCATTTT. Protein product: CASSSGTRGGNQPQHF. The variable domain in full, with the rest retrieved from reference TRBV11-2 and TRBJ1-5, is EAGVAQSPRYKIIEKRQSVAFWCNPISGHATLYWYQQILGQGPKLLIQFQNNGVVDDSQLPKDRFSAERLKGVDSTLKIQPAKLEDSAVYLCASSSGTRGGNQPQHFGDGTRLSIL.

The J gene is TRBJ2-1, the V gene TRBV5-1; TRBD2 agrees at 9 bases. V was clipped by 0 bases and J by 10 bases; unmatched bases: 14. The CDR3 consists of 17 residues. Germline CDR1 reads SGHRS; CDR2 reads YFSETQ. CDR3 DNA sequence: TGCGCCAGCAGCTTGGTTGCTAGCGGGGAATACCCCCACGAGCAGTTCTTC. Encoded protein: CASSLVASGEYPHEQFF.

The table lists this clonotype with a few counts. The V gene is TRBV21-1, the J gene TRBJ1-5. TRBV21-1 is a documented pseudogene. This CDR3 region has 15 residues. The CDR3 protein is CASSGRVCSNQPQHF. As DNA, the CDR3 is TGTGCCAGCAGTGGACGGGTCTGTAGCAATCAGCCCCAGCATTTT.